This record concerns one T cell receptor (beta chain) sequence. This table comes from immunoSEQ multiplex PCR, and its TCRdb copy is limited to in-frame clones, with some not included. Here the sample spans about 59,000 clones, roughly 87% being singletons. The sample comes from a study of blood T cell repertoires in COVID-19. V lost 4 bases and J 0 bases, leaving 12 bases between the germline ends. The CDR3 spans 14 residues. Per the germline V gene, CDR1 is SQVTM and CDR2 is ANQGSEA. The V call is TRBV29-1, the J call TRBJ1-2; TRBD1 is a possible D gene (5 bases). The clonotype originates from an elderly man in a cohort sampled during active COVID-19. The sample consisted of peripheral blood. This CDR3 is CSVGGGSANYGYTF. Here the CDR3 DNA reads TGCAGCGTTGGGGGCGGATCAGCTAACTATGGCTACACCTTC.